The clone carrying this TCR beta chain was seen a handful of times. An end of the junction does not agree with germline; a read error may underlie this. This CDR3 is built from 15 residues. CDR1 is SSHAT, CDR2 FNYEAQ, per germline (reference sequence). One entry per CDR3 protein results from TCRdb running MiXCR on the 5' RACE reads. The sample lists some 450,000 distinct CDR3 sequences, about a sixth occurring once. The source of the sample is a study of T-cell memory formation after mild COVID-19. What was sequenced was PBMCs or a T cell subset sorted from them (not recorded which). The source is a man between 18 and 29 years old who had mild COVID-19 (a few samples of this study predate the infection). Cell type and time point are not known. V gene TRBV7-7 combines with J gene TRBJ2-5; 7 bases map to TRBD1. Written as DNA, the CDR3 is TGTGCTAGCAGCTTAGCGCTCGGACAGGTCGGGACCCAGTACTTC. Its protein is CASSLALGQVGTQYF.